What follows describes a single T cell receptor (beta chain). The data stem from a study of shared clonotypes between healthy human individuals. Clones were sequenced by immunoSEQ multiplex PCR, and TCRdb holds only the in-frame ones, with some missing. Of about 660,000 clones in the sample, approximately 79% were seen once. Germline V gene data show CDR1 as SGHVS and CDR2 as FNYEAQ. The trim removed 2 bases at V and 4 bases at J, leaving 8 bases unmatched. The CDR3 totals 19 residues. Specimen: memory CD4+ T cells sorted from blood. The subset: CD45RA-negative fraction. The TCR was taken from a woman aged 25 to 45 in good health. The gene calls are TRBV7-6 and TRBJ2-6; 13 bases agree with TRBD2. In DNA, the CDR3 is TGTGCCAGCAGCTTACTCCAACTAGCGGGAGGGTTCGGGGCCAACGTCCTGACTTTC. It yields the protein CASSLLQLAGGFGANVLTF.